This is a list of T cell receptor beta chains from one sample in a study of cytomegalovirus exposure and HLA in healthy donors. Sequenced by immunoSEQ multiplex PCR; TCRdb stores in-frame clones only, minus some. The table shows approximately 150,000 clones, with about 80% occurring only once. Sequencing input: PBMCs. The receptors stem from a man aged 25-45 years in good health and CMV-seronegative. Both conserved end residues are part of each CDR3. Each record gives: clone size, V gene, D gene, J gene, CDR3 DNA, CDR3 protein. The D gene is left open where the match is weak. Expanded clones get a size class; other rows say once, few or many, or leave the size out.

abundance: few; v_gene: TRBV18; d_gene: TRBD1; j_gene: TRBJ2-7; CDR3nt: TGTGCCAGCTCAGCCGGGACAGTCTCAACCTACGAGCAGTACTTC; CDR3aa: CASSAGTVSTYEQYF
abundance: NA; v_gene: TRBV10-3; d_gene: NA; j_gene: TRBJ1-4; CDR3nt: TGTGCCATCAGTGAGGCGGCAGCAACTAATGAAAAACTGTTTTTT; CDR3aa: CAISEAAATNEKLFF
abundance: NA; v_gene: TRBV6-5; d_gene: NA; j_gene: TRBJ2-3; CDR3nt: TGTGCCAGCAGACGACGGGAGCTCTCAGATACGCAGTATTTT; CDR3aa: CASRRRELSDTQYF
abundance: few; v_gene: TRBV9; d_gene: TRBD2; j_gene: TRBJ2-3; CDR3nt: TGTGCCAGCAGCGTAGCGAGCGGGAGCGGAACAGATACGCAGTATTTT; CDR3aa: CASSVASGSGTDTQYF
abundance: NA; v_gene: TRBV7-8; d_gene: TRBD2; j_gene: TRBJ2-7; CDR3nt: TGTGCCAGCAGCTTTCGCGTGGGCGGGACTAACCCCTACGAGCAGTACTTC; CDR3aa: CASSFRVGGTNPYEQYF
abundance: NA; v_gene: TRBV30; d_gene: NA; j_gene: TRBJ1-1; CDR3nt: TGTGCCTGGAGCATATCCAAAGGGGGTACTGAAGCTTTCTTT; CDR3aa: CAWSISKGGTEAFF
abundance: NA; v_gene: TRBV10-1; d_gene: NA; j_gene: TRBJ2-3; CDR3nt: TGCGCCAGCAGTGAGTCTAGCGCAGATACGCAGTATTTT; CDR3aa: CASSESSADTQYF
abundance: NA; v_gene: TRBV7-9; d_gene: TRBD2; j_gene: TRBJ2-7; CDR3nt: TGTGCCAGCAGCCATCCGGGACTAGCGGGAGGGTCGCCCTTCTACGAGCAGTACTTC; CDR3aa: CASSHPGLAGGSPFYEQYF
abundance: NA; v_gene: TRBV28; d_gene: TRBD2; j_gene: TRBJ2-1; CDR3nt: TGTGCCAGCAGATCGGGACTAGCGGGGTACAATGAGCAGTTCTTC; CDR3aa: CASRSGLAGYNEQFF
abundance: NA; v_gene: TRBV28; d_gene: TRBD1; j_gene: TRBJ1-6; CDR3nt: TGTGCCGGCCGGACAGGGTATAATTCACCCCTCCACTTT; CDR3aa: CAGRTGYNSPLHF
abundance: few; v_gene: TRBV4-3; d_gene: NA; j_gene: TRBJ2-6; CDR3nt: TGCGCCAGCAGCCAACCAGGGTCTGGGGCCAACGTCCTGACTTTC; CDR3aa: CASSQPGSGANVLTF
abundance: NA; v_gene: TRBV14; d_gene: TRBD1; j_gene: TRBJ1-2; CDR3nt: TGTGCCAGCAGCCAGAGGACAGGGGGCCACTATGGCTACACCTTC; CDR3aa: CASSQRTGGHYGYTF
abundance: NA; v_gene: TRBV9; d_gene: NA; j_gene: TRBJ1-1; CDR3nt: TGTGCCAGCAGCGTAAGGGACTACACTGAAGCTTTCTTT; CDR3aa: CASSVRDYTEAFF
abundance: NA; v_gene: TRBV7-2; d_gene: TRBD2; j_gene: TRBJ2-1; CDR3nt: TGTGCCAGCAGCCCCGGGGGGGCCATCAATGAGCAGTTCTTC; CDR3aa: CASSPGGAINEQFF
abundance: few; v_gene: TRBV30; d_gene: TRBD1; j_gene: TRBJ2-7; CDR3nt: TGTGCCTGGAGTGTACAGACAGGGAACGAGCAGTACTTC; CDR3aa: CAWSVQTGNEQYF
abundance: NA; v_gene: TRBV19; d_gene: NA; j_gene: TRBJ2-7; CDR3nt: TGTGCCAGTAGTCTGCGGCCGCGGGACGAGCAGTACTTC; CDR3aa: CASSLRPRDEQYF
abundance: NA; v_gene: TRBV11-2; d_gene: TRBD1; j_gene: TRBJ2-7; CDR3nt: TGTGCCAGCAGCTTAATATCGGGACAGGGAACCTACGAGCAGTACTTC; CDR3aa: CASSLISGQGTYEQYF
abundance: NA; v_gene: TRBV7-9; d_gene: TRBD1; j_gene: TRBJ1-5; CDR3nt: TGTGCCAGCAGATCAGGGGGGTCCAATCAGCCCCAGCATTTT; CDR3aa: CASRSGGSNQPQHF
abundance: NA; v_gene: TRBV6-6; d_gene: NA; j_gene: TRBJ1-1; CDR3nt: TGTGCCAGCAGCATTGGACAGCCTGAAGCTTTCTTT; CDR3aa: CASSIGQPEAFF
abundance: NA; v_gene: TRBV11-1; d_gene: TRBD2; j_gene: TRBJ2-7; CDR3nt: TGTGCCAGCAGCTTATCCCCTAGCGGAATTGCCTACGAGCAGTACTTC; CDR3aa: CASSLSPSGIAYEQYF
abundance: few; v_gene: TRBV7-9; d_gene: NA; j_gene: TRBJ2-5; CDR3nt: TGTGCCAGCAGCCCCACGAGTAGTTACCAAGAGACCCAGTACTTC; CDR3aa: CASSPTSSYQETQYF
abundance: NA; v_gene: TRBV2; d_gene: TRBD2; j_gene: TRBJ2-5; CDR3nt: TGTGCCAGCCTTTCTAGCGGCCCCCAAGAGACCCAGTACTTC; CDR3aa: CASLSSGPQETQYF
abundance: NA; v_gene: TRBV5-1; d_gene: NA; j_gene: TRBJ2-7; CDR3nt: TGCGCCAGCAGCTTGGCCGGTGGGGGGAACTACGAGCAGTACTTC; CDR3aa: CASSLAGGGNYEQYF
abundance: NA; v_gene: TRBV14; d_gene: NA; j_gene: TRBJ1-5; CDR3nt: TGTGCCAGCAGCCAAGATGAGCGTCAGCCCCAGCATTTT; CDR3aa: CASSQDERQPQHF
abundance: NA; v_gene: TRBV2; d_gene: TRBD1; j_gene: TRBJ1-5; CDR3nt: TGTGCCAGCACGGGGACAGGGGGCAATCAGCCCCAGCATTTT; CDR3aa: CASTGTGGNQPQHF
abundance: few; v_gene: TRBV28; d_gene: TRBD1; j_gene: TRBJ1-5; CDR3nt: TGTGCCAGCAGTCAGGGACAGGGTTTAGGGCAGCCCCAGCATTTT; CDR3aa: CASSQGQGLGQPQHF
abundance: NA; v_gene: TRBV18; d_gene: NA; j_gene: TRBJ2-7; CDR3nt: TGTGCCAGCTCGTACTCCTACGAGCAGTACTTC; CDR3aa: CASSYSYEQYF
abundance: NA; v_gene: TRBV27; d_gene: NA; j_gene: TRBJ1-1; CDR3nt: TGTGCCAGCAGCCGAGGGGCGGGGACTGAAGCTTTCTTT; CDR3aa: CASSRGAGTEAFF
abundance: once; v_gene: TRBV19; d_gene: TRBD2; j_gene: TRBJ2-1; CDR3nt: TGTGCCAGTAGTCTCGTTGGTGGGACTACCAATGAGCAGTTCTTC; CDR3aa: CASSLVGGTTNEQFF
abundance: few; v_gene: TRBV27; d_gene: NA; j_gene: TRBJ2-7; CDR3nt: TGTGCCAGCAGTTTACTCCCGGGGAGCGACGAGCAGTACTTC; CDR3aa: CASSLLPGSDEQYF
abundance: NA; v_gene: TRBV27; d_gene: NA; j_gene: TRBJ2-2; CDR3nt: TGTGCCAGCAGTTGGACCGGTACGGGGACCGGGGAGCTGTTTTTT; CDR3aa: CASSWTGTGTGELFF